This T cell receptor beta chain was sequenced during a study of T cells in Graves' hyperthyroidism and ophthalmopathy. The wider study: Peripheral blood was acquired at first diagnosis, ahead of any therapy whatsoever.

Trimming removed 7 bases from V and 4 bases from J; junction bases left unmatched: 5. This CDR3 is 14 amino acids long. The source material, RNA transcripts, was used to amplify TCR beta CDR3 regions. Carried out on the TCR CDR3, a first-round RT-PCR used the HTBI primer set. MiXCR, applied by TCRdb to the multiplex PCR reads, yields one record per CDR3 protein. The data contain 600,000 or so distinct CDR3 sequences, around 16% of them singletons. In making diagnoses, clinical symptoms, serum thyroxine and TRAb, thyroid ultrasound and orbital computed tomography were all used. This clonotype was counted between two and nine times.

The chain has TRBV12-3 or TRBV12-4 and TRBJ2-2, with 8 bases that match TRBD1. This TCR was sampled from a woman aged 25-40 years with Graves' hyperthyroidism. The specimen sequenced was blood. The CDR3 protein is CASKWTGFTGELFF. In nucleotides, the CDR3 is TGTGCCAGCAAGTGGACAGGGTTCACCGGGGAGCTGTTTTTT.